This TCR beta chain was recovered during a study of shared T cell receptors in the human thymus. Germline V gene sequence: CDR1 MNHEY, CDR2 SVGAGI. With 5 bases clipped from V and 4 bases from J, the junction kept 7 bases outside the gene matches. CDR3 length: 14 amino acids. Sequencing used immunoSEQ multiplex PCR; TCRdb keeps in-frame clones, though not all of them. The sample includes approximately 730,000 clones, over 75% of them seen just once. In addition, the sample was reused for a study of human thymus T cells. That paper notes: It was healthy Finnish infants having corrective surgery for congenital heart defects who were the donors. Thymic and blood repertoires appeared to display a bias in their usage of V and J genes. Thymic repertoires from unrelated individuals overlapped highly, related research reported.

The sequence derives from a girl less than two years old with a congenital heart defect. The V call is TRBV6-5, the J call TRBJ1-2; 7 bases match TRBD1. The sequenced sample was thymocytes. CDR3 region: CASSTRDSGYGYTF. The DNA of the CDR3 is TGTGCCAGCAGTACCCGGGACAGCGGCTATGGCTACACCTTC.